The source of this T cell receptor (beta chain) is a study of T cell responses to AZD1222 COVID-19 vaccine. Overall study results and limits: Donor demographics were predominantly white British with a female majority; clonal diversity may be underestimated. Rises in breadth and depth of Spike-specific TCRs came after two AZD1222 doses. Close to half of spike-specific TCRs reportedly recognize unmutated variant regions.

Data came from immunoSEQ multiplex PCR; TCRdb stores just in-frame clones and leaves some out. The sample has 130,000 to 150,000 clones; about 92% are singletons. Trimming shortened V by 6 bases and J by 6 bases, and 9 bases separated the two germline ends. The CDR3 length is 13 residues. CDR1 SGHTA and CDR2 FQGTGA come from the germline V gene. A note on this clone: Antigen specificity is unknown.

The material was peripheral blood, obtained on day 0 of AZD1222 vaccination. The receptor's source is an adult in good health. This chain uses TRBV7-3 with TRBJ1-6; TRBD1 is a possible D gene (6 bases). The CDR3 sequence is CASRPDSNSPLHF. In nucleotides, the CDR3 is TGTGCCAGCAGACCGGACAGTAATTCACCCCTCCACTTT.